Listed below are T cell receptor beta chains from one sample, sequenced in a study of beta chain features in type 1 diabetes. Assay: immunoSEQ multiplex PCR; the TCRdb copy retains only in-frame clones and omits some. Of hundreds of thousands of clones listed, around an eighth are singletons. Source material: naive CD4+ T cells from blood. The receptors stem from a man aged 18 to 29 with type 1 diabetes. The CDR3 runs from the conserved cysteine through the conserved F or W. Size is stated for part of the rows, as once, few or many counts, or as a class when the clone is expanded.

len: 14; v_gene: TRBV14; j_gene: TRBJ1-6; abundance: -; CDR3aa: CASSFTGRYSPLHF
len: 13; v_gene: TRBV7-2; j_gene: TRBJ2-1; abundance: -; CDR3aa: CASSLVPGNEQFF
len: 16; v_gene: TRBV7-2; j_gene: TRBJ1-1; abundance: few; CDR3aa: CASSLLGSGWNTEAFF
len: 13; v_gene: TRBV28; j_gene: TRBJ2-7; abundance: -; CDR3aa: CASRRTGTYEQYF
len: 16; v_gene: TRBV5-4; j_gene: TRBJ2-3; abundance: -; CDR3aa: CASSLASGTSTDTQYF
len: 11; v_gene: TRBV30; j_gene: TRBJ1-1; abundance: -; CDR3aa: CAWSVLAEAFF
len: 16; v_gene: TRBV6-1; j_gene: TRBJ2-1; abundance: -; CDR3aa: CASSEIRASSYNEQFF
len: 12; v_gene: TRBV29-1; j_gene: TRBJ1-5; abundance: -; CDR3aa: CSVAGLDQPQHF
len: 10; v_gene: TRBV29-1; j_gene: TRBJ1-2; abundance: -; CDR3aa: CSVSRDGYTF
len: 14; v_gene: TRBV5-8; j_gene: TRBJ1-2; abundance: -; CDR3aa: CASSPQPINYGYTF
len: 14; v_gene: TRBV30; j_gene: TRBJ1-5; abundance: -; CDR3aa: CAWSGGGVGQPQHF
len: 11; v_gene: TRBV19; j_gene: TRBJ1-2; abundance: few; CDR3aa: CASSAYGGYTF
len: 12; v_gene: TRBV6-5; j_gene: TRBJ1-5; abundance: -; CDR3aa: CASKDLGQPQHF
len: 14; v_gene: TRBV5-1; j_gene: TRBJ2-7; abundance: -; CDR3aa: CASSLTGDSYEQYF
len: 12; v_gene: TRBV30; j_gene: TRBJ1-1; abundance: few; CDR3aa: CAWTGGFTEAFF
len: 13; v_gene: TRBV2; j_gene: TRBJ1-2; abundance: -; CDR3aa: CASSEMNDYGYTF
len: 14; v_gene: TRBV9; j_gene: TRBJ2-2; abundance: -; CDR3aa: CASSVNRDTGELFF
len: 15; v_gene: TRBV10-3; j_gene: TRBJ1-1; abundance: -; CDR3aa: CAISLEDRGAAEAFF
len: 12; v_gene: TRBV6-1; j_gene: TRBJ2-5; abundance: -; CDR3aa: CASSYSGETQYF
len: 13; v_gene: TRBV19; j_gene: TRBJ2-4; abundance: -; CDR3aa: CASIGLAKNIQYF
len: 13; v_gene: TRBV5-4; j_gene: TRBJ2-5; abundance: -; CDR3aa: CASSHDTGETQYF
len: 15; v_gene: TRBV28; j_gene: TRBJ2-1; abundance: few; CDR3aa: CASSSPGQGGNEQFF
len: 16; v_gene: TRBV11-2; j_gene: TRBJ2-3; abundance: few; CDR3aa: CASSLEAPGSTDTQYF
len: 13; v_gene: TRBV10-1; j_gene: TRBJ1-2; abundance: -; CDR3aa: CASSESTGSGYTF
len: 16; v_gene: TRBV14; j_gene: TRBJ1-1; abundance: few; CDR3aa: CASSQDPDRVVAEAFF
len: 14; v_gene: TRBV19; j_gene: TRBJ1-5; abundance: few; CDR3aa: CASSMTGAYQPQHF
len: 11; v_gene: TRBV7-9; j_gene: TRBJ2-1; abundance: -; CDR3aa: CASSSVDEQFF
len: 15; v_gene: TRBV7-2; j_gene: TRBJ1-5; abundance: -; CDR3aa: CASSLVQGSNQPQHF
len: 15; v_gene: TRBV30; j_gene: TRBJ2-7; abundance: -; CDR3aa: CAWSSQGTSSYEQYF
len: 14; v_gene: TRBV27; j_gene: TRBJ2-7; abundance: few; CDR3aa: CASSLAGLGGEQYF
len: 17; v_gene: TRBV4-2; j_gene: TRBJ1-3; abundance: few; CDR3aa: CASSRTAEGWAGNTIYF
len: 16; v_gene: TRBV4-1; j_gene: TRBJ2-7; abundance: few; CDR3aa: CASSLTYGVAPYEQYF
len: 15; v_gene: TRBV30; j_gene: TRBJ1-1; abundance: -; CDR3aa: CAWSPTGSMNTEAFF
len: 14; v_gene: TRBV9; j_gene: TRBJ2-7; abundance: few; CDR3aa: CASSVAGKAYEQYF
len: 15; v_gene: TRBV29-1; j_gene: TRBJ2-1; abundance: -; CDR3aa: CSATVLSGGIGEQFF
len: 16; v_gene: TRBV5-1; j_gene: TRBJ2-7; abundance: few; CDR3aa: CASSSRGAGILYEQYF
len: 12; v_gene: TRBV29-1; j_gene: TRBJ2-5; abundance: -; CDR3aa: CSASGQQETQYF
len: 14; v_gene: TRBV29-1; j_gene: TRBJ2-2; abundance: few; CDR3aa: CSANPGGNTGELFF
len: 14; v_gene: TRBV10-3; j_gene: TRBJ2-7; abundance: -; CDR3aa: CAISGGGSTYEQYF
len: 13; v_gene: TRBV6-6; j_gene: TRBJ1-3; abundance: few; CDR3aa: CASSYFPGNTIYF
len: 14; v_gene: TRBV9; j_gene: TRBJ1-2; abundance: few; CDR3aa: CASSEGGRNYGYTF
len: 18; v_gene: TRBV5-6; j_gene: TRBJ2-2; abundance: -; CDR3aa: CASSLSRQGALNTGELFF
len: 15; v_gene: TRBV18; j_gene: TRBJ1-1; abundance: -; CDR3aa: CASSPWIRGNTEAFF
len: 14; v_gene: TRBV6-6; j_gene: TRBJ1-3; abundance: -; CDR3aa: CASSPGLAGNTIYF
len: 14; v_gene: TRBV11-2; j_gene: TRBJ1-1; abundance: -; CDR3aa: CASSTGTVNTEAFF
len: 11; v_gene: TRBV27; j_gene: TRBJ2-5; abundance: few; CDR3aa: CASSFQETQYF
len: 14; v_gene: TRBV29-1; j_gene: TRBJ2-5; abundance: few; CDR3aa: CSVEGQGAFETQYF
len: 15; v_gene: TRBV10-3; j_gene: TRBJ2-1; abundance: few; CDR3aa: CAISGTLSSYNEQFF
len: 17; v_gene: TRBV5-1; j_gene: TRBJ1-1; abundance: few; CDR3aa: CASRAGFTGMMNTEAFF